These T cell receptor beta chains were read from a single sample in a study of somatic mutations in cytotoxic T cells in rheumatoid arthritis. Measured with immunoSEQ multiplex PCR; TCRdb has only the in-frame clones, and not every one. The data show about 8,200 clones, roughly 75% seen once. The sample was CD8+ T cells sorted from blood. The origin of the receptors is an adult with rheumatoid arthritis. CDR3s include the opening cysteine and the closing phenylalanine or tryptophan. D genes are given only for firm matches. Size values are once, few and many counts, or a class for expanded clones, and some rows have none.

size,V,J,D,CDR3,DNA
few,TRBV28,TRBJ2-7,TRBD1,CASSPALTGGYEQYF,TGTGCCAGCAGCCCAGCCCTGACAGGGGGGTACGAGCAGTACTTC
NA,TRBV9,TRBJ2-7,TRBD2,CASSVAGLAESYEQYF,TGTGCCAGCAGCGTAGCAGGACTAGCGGAATCCTACGAGCAGTACTTC
NA,TRBV11-1,TRBJ2-7,NA,CASSLAGRLGDEQYF,TGTGCCAGCAGCTTAGCTGGCCGGCTCGGGGACGAGCAGTACTTC
NA,TRBV6-4,TRBJ2-5,NA,CASSASGTGGTQYF,TGTGCCAGCAGTGCCTCGGGGACTGGCGGGACCCAGTACTTC
few,TRBV30,TRBJ2-3,TRBD2,CAWSVTAGALSTQYF,TGTGCCTGGAGTGTAACGGCGGGAGCTCTATCTACGCAGTATTTT
NA,TRBV6-1,TRBJ1-1,NA,CASSEQENTEAFF,TGTGCCAGCAGCGAACAGGAGAACACTGAAGCTTTCTTT
NA,TRBV29-1,TRBJ1-2,NA,CSVVGGSLYGYTF,TGCAGCGTTGTAGGGGGATCATTGTATGGCTACACCTTC
NA,TRBV6-4,TRBJ2-3,TRBD2,CASRPTSGDTDTQYF,TGTGCCAGCAGGCCGACTAGCGGGGACACAGATACGCAGTATTTT
once,TRBV27,TRBJ1-1,TRBD1,CASNRGGTEAFF,TGTGCCAGCAACAGGGGGGGCACTGAAGCTTTCTTT
NA,TRBV28,TRBJ1-4,NA,CASSSPKGFGNEKLFF,TGTGCCAGCAGTTCACCAAAGGGGTTTGGGAATGAAAAACTGTTTTTT
NA,TRBV5-1,TRBJ2-2,NA,CASSLGQSNTGELFF,TGCGCCAGCAGCTTAGGACAGTCGAACACCGGGGAGCTGTTTTTT
NA,TRBV28,TRBJ2-3,NA,CASSFLAGPPDTQYF,TGTGCCAGCAGTTTCCTCGCGGGGCCCCCAGATACGCAGTATTTT
medium-sized,TRBV5-1,TRBJ2-7,NA,CASSLGGRYYEQYF,TGCGCCAGCAGCTTGGGAGGGCGGTACTACGAGCAGTACTTC
NA,TRBV6-1,TRBJ1-6,NA,CASSEIQDLYSPLHF,TGTGCCAGCAGTGAAATACAGGATCTTTATTCACCCCTCCACTTT
NA,TRBV11-2,TRBJ2-7,NA,CASSCELGRVCEQYF,TGTGCCAGCAGCTGCGAATTGGGTCGGGTTTGCGAGCAGTACTTC
NA,TRBV10-2,TRBJ1-2,NA,CASSGTESYGYTF,TGCGCCAGCAGTGGGACGGAAAGTTATGGCTACACCTTC
NA,TRBV6-5,TRBJ2-5,TRBD1,CASSYGTGLAQYF,TGTGCCAGCAGTTACGGGACAGGGCTTGCCCAGTACTTC
NA,TRBV5-1,TRBJ1-6,NA,CASSLEGRVRNSPLHF,TGCGCCAGCAGCTTGGAAGGCAGGGTGCGAAATTCACCCCTCCACTTT